These 16 T cell receptor beta chains originate from one sample sequenced in a study of blood T cell repertoires in COVID-19 (dated by TCRdb to 2018 to 2020). Receptor libraries were prepared by the immunoSEQ multiplex PCR assay. Held by TCRdb, this immuneACCESS table contains in-frame sequences only and omits some clones. Under half of the omission traces to an unresolved V gene where checked; the cause of the rest is unknown. The sample table records 410,000 or so clones; around 86% of these occur just once. Clones ranked in the top ten supply 1.4% to 1.5% of the sample. What was sequenced was peripheral blood. Source of these receptors: a woman aged 30 to 39 with active or convalescent COVID-19.

This chain connects TRBV9 to TRBJ2-1; D not resolved. Germline V CDR1 and CDR2: SGDLS, YYNGEE. The CDR3 consists of 10 residues. V was shortened by 6 bases and J by 7 bases, with 5 bases between the two germline ends. CDR3: CASTPNEQFF. The CDR3 region has the DNA TGTGCCAGCACCCCGAATGAGCAGTTCTTC.

The rearrangement links TRBV7-6 to TRBJ1-5, with 10 bases that match TRBD1. The CDR3 covers 15 residues. V lost 6 bases and J lost 6; bases outside the gene matches: 8. The germline V gene encodes CDR1 SGHVS and CDR2 FNYEAQ. Here the CDR3 reads CASSPDRGSRQPQHF. CDR3 DNA: TGTGCCAGCAGTCCGGACAGGGGGTCGCGTCAGCCCCAGCATTTT.

V gene TRBV30 combines with J gene TRBJ2-1; 7 bases align to TRBD2. The CDR3 consists of 17 residues. Trimming took 2 bases from V and 9 from J; bases not matched to a gene: 19. The V gene's germline CDR1 is GTSNPN and CDR2 SVGIG (reference sequence). The CDR3 here is CAWSPYQRQSWEGEQFF. Written as DNA, the CDR3 is TGTGCCTGGAGTCCCTATCAGCGGCAATCGTGGGAGGGTGAGCAGTTCTTC. Drawing the rest from reference TRBV30 and TRBJ2-1, the complete variable domain is SQTIHQWPATLVQPVGSPLSLECTVEGTSNPNLYWYRQAAGRGLQLLFYSVGIGQISSEVPQNLSASRPQDRQFILSSKKLLLSDSGFYLCAWSPYQRQSWEGEQFFGPGTRLTVL.

This clone was picked up one time. The genes are TRBV7-2 and TRBJ2-7, with 7 bases matching TRBD1. Per the germline V gene, CDR1 is SGHTA and CDR2 is FQGNSA. The CDR3 length is 15 residues. V gave up 0 bases and J gave up 2 bases; unmatched junction bases: 4. CDR3 in DNA: TGTGCCAGCAGCTTAGCTACACAGGGGACCTACGAGCAGTACTTC. Residues: CASSLATQGTYEQYF.

The J gene is TRBJ1-4, the V gene TRBV19, with 8 bases identical to TRBD1. The trim removed 7 bases at V and 8 bases at J, leaving 6 bases unmatched. The CDR3 runs 13 residues. Germline V lookup: CDR1 LNHDA, CDR2 SQIVND (reference sequence). The CDR3 DNA follows: TGTGCCAGTAACGACAGGGGACAAGAAAAACTGTTTTTT. Amino acid sequence: CASNDRGQEKLFF. The full variable domain, in which reference TRBV19 and TRBJ1-4 provide the parts outside the CDR3, is DGGITQSPKYLFRKEGQNVTLSCEQNLNHDAMYWYRQDPGQGLRLIYYSQIVNDFQKGDIAEGYSVSREKKESFPLTVTSAQKNPTAFYLCASNDRGQEKLFFGSGTQLSVL.

The rearrangement links TRBV19 to TRBJ1-5, with 7 bases that match TRBD1. Losses at the gene ends were 6 bases for V and 5 bases for J; bases not matched to a gene: 7. Germline CDR1 is LNHDA and CDR2 is SQIVND (reference sequence). The CDR3 is 14 residues long. CDR3 sequence reads: CASRAGTVYQPQHF. The CDR3 DNA follows: TGTGCCAGTAGGGCCGGGACAGTTTATCAGCCCCAGCATTTT. Full variable domain (outside the CDR3, taken from reference TRBV19 and TRBJ1-5): DGGITQSPKYLFRKEGQNVTLSCEQNLNHDAMYWYRQDPGQGLRLIYYSQIVNDFQKGDIAEGYSVSREKKESFPLTVTSAQKNPTAFYLCASRAGTVYQPQHFGDGTRLSIL.

The V gene is TRBV5-1, the J gene TRBJ1-5; 8 bases are shared with TRBD1. The CDR3 has 16 residues. Looked up from germline, CDR1 is SGHRS and CDR2 is YFSETQ. J lost 5 bases, V lost 1 base, and 8 bases had no gene match. The CDR3 reads CASSLLVTGVHQPQHF. The CDR3 DNA follows: TGCGCCAGCAGCTTGTTGGTGACAGGGGTCCATCAGCCCCAGCATTTT.

The J gene is TRBJ1-5, the V gene TRBV12-3 or TRBV12-4; no reliable D call. The V gene lost 11 bases and the J gene lost 6 bases, with 14 bases spanning the gap. There are 12 residues in the CDR3. The CDR3 sequence: CASGSAPQPQHF. CDR3 DNA sequence: TGTGCCTCGGGGTCAGCCCCTCAGCCCCAGCATTTT.

The chain has TRBV9 and TRBJ2-2, with 9 nucleotides matching TRBD2. The germline CDR1 and CDR2 sequences are SGDLS and YYNGEE. The CDR3 runs to 14 residues. J gave up 11 bases and V 0 bases, and 5 bases lay outside the gene matches. The DNA for the CDR3 is TGTGCCAGCAGCGTAGAAGCGGGGGGACGAGAGCTGTTTTTT. Amino acids: CASSVEAGGRELFF. Together with reference TRBV9 and TRBJ2-2, the CDR3 gives the full variable domain: DSGVTQTPKHLITATGQRVTLRCSPRSGDLSVYWYQQSLDQGLQFLIQYYNGEERAKGNILERFSAQQFPDLHSELNLSSLELGDSALYFCASSVEAGGRELFFGEGSRLTVL.

The chain couples TRBV6-4 to TRBJ2-3; 8 bases align to TRBD2. The CDR3 is 15 residues long. With V trimmed by 6 bases and J by 1 base, 6 bases remained unmatched. CDR1 is MRHNA and CDR2 is SNTAGT in the germline V gene. CDR3 amino acids: CASSKRAGGTDTQYF. CDR3 bases: TGTGCCAGCAGCAAACGAGCGGGGGGCACAGATACGCAGTATTTT.

This chain joins TRBV4-1 and TRBJ1-1; D gene unclear. Trimming removed 1 base from V and 11 bases from J, with 11 bases in between. Germline V gene sequence: CDR1 MGHRA, CDR2 YSYEKL. This CDR3 has 12 amino acids. Written as DNA, the CDR3 is TGCGCCAGCAGCCAAGCCCTTGGAGGGGCTTTCTTT. This encodes CASSQALGGAFF.

The chain carries TRBV7-9 and TRBJ2-5; 11 bases agree with TRBD2. The CDR3 runs to 15 residues. The junction had 3 bases not matched to a gene; V was cut back by 1 base and J by 5 bases. Germline CDR1 SEHNR, CDR2 FQNEAQ (reference sequence). CDR3 loop: CASSLELAGVETQYF. CDR3 bases: TGTGCCAGCAGCTTAGAACTAGCGGGAGTTGAGACCCAGTACTTC.

This clone was found once. The chain links TRBV6-5 to TRBJ2-1; perhaps TRBD1 as D (5 bases). There are 14 residues in the CDR3. V was trimmed by 6 bases and J by 10 bases, leaving 19 bases between them. The V gene's germline CDR1 is MNHEY and CDR2 SVGAGI. As DNA, the CDR3 is TGTGCCAGCAGCCTCGACAGCTTAGTGGCCGAGCAGTTCTTC. It specifies CASSLDSLVAEQFF.

V usage is TRBV7-2 and J usage is TRBJ2-6; 10 bases line up with TRBD1. Germline CDR1 SGHTA, CDR2 FQGNSA. This CDR3 region has 19 residues. The V segment lost 5 bases and the J segment 1 base; nucleotides outside the gene matches: 11. CDR3 sequence reads: CASSPTTGGLLSGANVLTF. The CDR3 bases are TGTGCCAGCAGCCCAACGACAGGGGGCCTTTTATCTGGGGCCAACGTCCTGACTTTC.

The chain has TRBV10-3 and TRBJ1-2, with a possible D match to TRBD1 (6 bases). V lost 4 bases, J lost 6 bases, and 15 bases lay in between. This CDR3 spans 14 amino acids. Germline V gene data show CDR1 as ENHRY and CDR2 as SYGVKD. CDR3 in DNA: TGTGCCATCAGTGGGGAGTTGGGGGCGGATGGCTACACCTTC. Encoded protein: CAISGELGADGYTF.

J is TRBJ2-7 and V is TRBV5-1; 7 bases align to TRBD2. The CDR3 contains 12 residues. Germline V lookup: CDR1 SGHRS, CDR2 YFSETQ. The ends lost 5 bases at V and 3 bases at J; junction bases unmatched: 2. CDR3 protein: CASRAGDYEQYF. The CDR3, as DNA: TGCGCCAGCAGGGCGGGAGACTACGAGCAGTACTTC.